The rows below give T cell receptor beta chains drawn from one sample of a study of cytomegalovirus exposure and HLA in healthy donors. Profiled with immunoSEQ multiplex PCR; TCRdb holds only in-frame clones, not every one. The sample contains 150,000 or so clones, 80% of which appear only once. Sample: PBMCs. All receptors derive from a woman aged 40 to 49 in good health and CMV-seropositive. Each CDR3 is given with its conserved first and last residue. The order of the fields is V gene, D gene, clone size, J gene, CDR3 DNA, CDR3 protein. The D gene is left open where the match is weak. A clone size is listed for some rows: how often the clone was seen (once, few, many), or a class if it is expanded.

v_call: TRBV5-5
d_call: TRBD1
clone_size: .
j_call: TRBJ2-4
cdr3_nt: TGTGCCAGCAGCTGGGGGACAGGCAGAATTGACGCCAAAAACATTCAGTACTTC
cdr3_aa: CASSWGTGRIDAKNIQYF

v_call: TRBV6-5
d_call: .
clone_size: .
j_call: TRBJ2-1
cdr3_nt: TGTGCTGTTAGCTCCTACAATGAGCAGTTCTTC
cdr3_aa: CAVSSYNEQFF

v_call: TRBV21-1
d_call: .
clone_size: .
j_call: TRBJ2-1
cdr3_nt: TGTGCCAGCAGCAAACCCCTAGAGGAGGGTCCAATCTACAATGAGCAGTTCTTC
cdr3_aa: CASSKPLEEGPIYNEQFF

v_call: TRBV5-1
d_call: TRBD1
clone_size: .
j_call: TRBJ1-1
cdr3_nt: TGCGCCAGCAGCTGGGACAGGGGCACTGAAGCTTTCTTT
cdr3_aa: CASSWDRGTEAFF

v_call: TRBV7-2
d_call: TRBD2
clone_size: .
j_call: TRBJ2-1
cdr3_nt: TGTGCCAGCAGCCTGTGGACTAGCGGGGGGGACAATGAGCAGTTCTTC
cdr3_aa: CASSLWTSGGDNEQFF

v_call: TRBV5-1
d_call: TRBD1
clone_size: .
j_call: TRBJ2-3
cdr3_nt: TGCGCCAGCAGGCCCGGACAGGGTACAGATACGCAGTATTTT
cdr3_aa: CASRPGQGTDTQYF

v_call: TRBV27
d_call: TRBD2
clone_size: .
j_call: TRBJ2-7
cdr3_nt: TGTGCCAGCAGTTTATCCCGTTCTAGCGGGAAAGGGTACGAGCAGTACTTC
cdr3_aa: CASSLSRSSGKGYEQYF

v_call: TRBV28
d_call: .
clone_size: .
j_call: TRBJ1-2
cdr3_nt: TGTGCCAGCAGCCCATCGCGACAAGAAAACTATGGCTACACCTTC
cdr3_aa: CASSPSRQENYGYTF

v_call: TRBV2
d_call: TRBD1
clone_size: .
j_call: TRBJ1-2
cdr3_nt: TGTGCCACTGGACAGGGAGTTCGGTATGGCTACACCTTC
cdr3_aa: CATGQGVRYGYTF

v_call: TRBV19
d_call: TRBD2
clone_size: .
j_call: TRBJ2-2
cdr3_nt: TGTGCCAGTAGTATGGTAGCGGGAGTGAACACCGGGGAGCTGTTTTTT
cdr3_aa: CASSMVAGVNTGELFF

v_call: TRBV2
d_call: .
clone_size: few
j_call: TRBJ1-5
cdr3_nt: TGTGCCAGCAACCAGGGGAACCCTGGGGAGCCCCAGCATTTT
cdr3_aa: CASNQGNPGEPQHF

v_call: TRBV5-4
d_call: TRBD2
clone_size: .
j_call: TRBJ2-3
cdr3_nt: TGTGCCAGCAGCACGGGACTAGCGGGAGAGTTTTCAGATACGCAGTATTTT
cdr3_aa: CASSTGLAGEFSDTQYF

v_call: TRBV2
d_call: .
clone_size: .
j_call: TRBJ2-1
cdr3_nt: TGTGCCAGCAGTGGGGCTATATACAATGAGCAGTTCTTC
cdr3_aa: CASSGAIYNEQFF

v_call: TRBV7-8
d_call: TRBD1
clone_size: .
j_call: TRBJ1-1
cdr3_nt: TGTGCCAGCAGCCGGGACAGCAACACTGAAGCTTTCTTT
cdr3_aa: CASSRDSNTEAFF

v_call: TRBV7-9
d_call: .
clone_size: .
j_call: TRBJ1-5
cdr3_nt: TGTGCCAGCAGCTTAACGAGTGGTCAGCCCCAGCATTTT
cdr3_aa: CASSLTSGQPQHF

v_call: TRBV30
d_call: .
clone_size: once
j_call: TRBJ1-3
cdr3_nt: TGTGCCTGGAGTGTCTGGGGGAGGTCTGGAAACACCATATATTTT
cdr3_aa: CAWSVWGRSGNTIYF

v_call: TRBV11-3
d_call: TRBD1
clone_size: once
j_call: TRBJ1-1
cdr3_nt: TGTGCCAGCAGTCCGAGGACAGGGAGGGCTTTCTTT
cdr3_aa: CASSPRTGRAFF

v_call: TRBV9
d_call: TRBD1
clone_size: .
j_call: TRBJ2-7
cdr3_nt: TGTGCCAGCATTTTAAAGATTGACAGGGGCCACGAGCAGTACTTC
cdr3_aa: CASILKIDRGHEQYF

v_call: TRBV7-8
d_call: TRBD2
clone_size: .
j_call: TRBJ2-7
cdr3_nt: TGTGCCAGCCGGGCCCTAGCGGGGGCCTACGAGCAGTACTTC
cdr3_aa: CASRALAGAYEQYF

v_call: TRBV7-2
d_call: TRBD2
clone_size: .
j_call: TRBJ2-7
cdr3_nt: TGTGCCAGCAGCCCGCGGACTAGCCGTTCCTACGAGCAGTACTTC
cdr3_aa: CASSPRTSRSYEQYF

v_call: TRBV29-1
d_call: TRBD2
clone_size: .
j_call: TRBJ2-2
cdr3_nt: TGCAGCGTTGGGGTCGGGGGGACCGGGGAGCTGTTTTTT
cdr3_aa: CSVGVGGTGELFF

v_call: TRBV5-1
d_call: TRBD2
clone_size: .
j_call: TRBJ2-7
cdr3_nt: TGCGCCAGCAGCTTGATACCTAGCGGGACCTACGAGCAGTACTTC
cdr3_aa: CASSLIPSGTYEQYF

v_call: TRBV27
d_call: .
clone_size: once
j_call: TRBJ1-1
cdr3_nt: TGTGCCAGCAGAGGCGGAATGAACACTGAAGCTTTCTTT
cdr3_aa: CASRGGMNTEAFF

v_call: TRBV14
d_call: .
clone_size: .
j_call: TRBJ2-2
cdr3_nt: TGTGCCAGCAGCCGGGACATTAAAACCGGGGAGCTGTTTTTT
cdr3_aa: CASSRDIKTGELFF

v_call: TRBV2
d_call: TRBD1
clone_size: .
j_call: TRBJ1-2
cdr3_nt: TGTGCCAGCAGTGAAGCGCGGACAGGGTCTAACTATGGCTACACCTTC
cdr3_aa: CASSEARTGSNYGYTF

v_call: TRBV4-1
d_call: .
clone_size: .
j_call: TRBJ1-4
cdr3_nt: TGCGCCAGCAGCCAAGATGGAGCAGAGGGTGAAAAACTGTTTTTT
cdr3_aa: CASSQDGAEGEKLFF

v_call: TRBV4-1
d_call: .
clone_size: few
j_call: TRBJ2-2
cdr3_nt: TGCGCCAGCAGCCAGGGGGCGTTCGGCACCGGGGAGCTGTTTTTT
cdr3_aa: CASSQGAFGTGELFF

v_call: TRBV5-1
d_call: TRBD2
clone_size: .
j_call: TRBJ2-1
cdr3_nt: TGCGCCAGCAGCGAAGAGCGGGGAGGTATATATGAGCAGTTCTTC
cdr3_aa: CASSEERGGIYEQFF

v_call: TRBV7-2
d_call: TRBD1
clone_size: .
j_call: TRBJ2-1
cdr3_nt: TGTGCCAGCAGCTCCTCGGACAGGGTCAATGAGCAGTTCTTC
cdr3_aa: CASSSSDRVNEQFF

v_call: TRBV11-2
d_call: .
clone_size: .
j_call: TRBJ2-7
cdr3_nt: TGTGCCAGCAGCTTAGTCGGGGGTGGTACCTACGAGCAGTACTTC
cdr3_aa: CASSLVGGGTYEQYF

v_call: TRBV30
d_call: TRBD1
clone_size: .
j_call: TRBJ1-2
cdr3_nt: TGTGCCTGGTGGGACAGGGACTATGGCTACACCTTC
cdr3_aa: CAWWDRDYGYTF